The following is a T cell receptor (beta chain) sequence with its context. The sample is drawn from a study of somatic mutations in cytotoxic T cells in rheumatoid arthritis. Trimming pared 3 bases from V and 0 bases from J, leaving 12 bases between. The CDR3 is made up of 15 amino acids. In germline, CDR1 is MNHEY, CDR2 SMNVEV (reference sequence). Measured with immunoSEQ multiplex PCR; TCRdb has only the in-frame clones, and not every one. The profile shows 12,000 to 15,000 clones, 82% of them singletons. Sequencing input: CD8+ T cells sorted from blood. The chain has TRBV27 and TRBJ2-7; D call uncertain. The TCR sequence derives from an adult with rheumatoid arthritis. The CDR3 region is CASSLKTGYSYEQYF. The CDR3 nucleotides read TGTGCCAGCAGTTTGAAAACGGGCTACTCCTACGAGCAGTACTTC.